This T cell receptor beta chain stems from a study of technical replicates of blood from several donors. Produced via immunoSEQ multiplex PCR; TCRdb's table is partial and in-frame only. This table has tens of thousands of clones, 93% appearing once. The CDR3 extends over 16 amino acids. Germline CDR1 MDHEN, CDR2 SYDVKM. V gave up 4 bases and J gave up 5 bases; unmatched junction bases: 7. Material for sequencing was T cells isolated from PBMCs. This chain links TRBV28 with TRBJ1-5; TRBD1 matches at 11 bases. The clonotype was recovered from a human donor in good health. The CDR3 loop reads CASSSGQGARYQPQHF. CDR3 DNA sequence: TGTGCCAGCAGTTCCGGACAGGGGGCGAGGTATCAGCCCCAGCATTTT. The whole variable domain, remainder taken from reference TRBV28 and TRBJ1-5, is DVKVTQSSRYLVKRTGEKVFLECVQDMDHENMFWYRQDPGLGLRLIYFSYDVKMKEKGDIPEGYSVSREKKERFSLILESASTNQTSMYLCASSSGQGARYQPQHFGDGTRLSIL.